The T cell receptor beta chain described here comes from a study of T cell changes during pregnancy in multiple sclerosis. Produced via immunoSEQ multiplex PCR; TCRdb's table is partial and in-frame only. The sample yields 38,000 or so clones, roughly 90% seen once. The sequenced sample was CD8+ T cells from peripheral blood mononuclear cells, obtained in the first trimester of pregnancy. The origin of this receptor is a female donor with multiple sclerosis, enrolled in a pregnancy study.

The CDR3 here is CASSARDSKYEQYF. For the CDR3, the DNA is TGTGCCAGCAGTGCGCGGGACTCGAAATACGAGCAGTACTTC. The chain carries TRBV6-1 and TRBJ2-7; D is possibly TRBD2 (6 bases). V gave up 4 bases and J gave up 4 bases, with 14 bases separating them. In germline, CDR1 is MNHNS, CDR2 SASEGT. The CDR3 spans 14 residues.